The 17 T cell receptor beta chains reported below all come from one sample, sequenced in a study of T cell changes during pregnancy in multiple sclerosis. Sequenced by immunoSEQ multiplex PCR; TCRdb stores in-frame clones only, minus some. The sample lists about 77,000 clones; about 93% were seen once. The material sequenced was peripheral blood, taken after pregnancy. The receptor source for this set is a female donor in good health, enrolled as a control in a pregnancy study.

J is TRBJ2-4 and V is TRBV4-1; 11 bases align to TRBD2. Germline CDR1 is MGHRA and CDR2 is YSYEKL. This CDR3 has 18 amino acids. Trimming took 4 bases from V and 0 from J; bases not matched to a gene: 8. CDR3 sequence (DNA): TGCGCCAGCAGCCCCACTAGCGGGGGTCCCTTAGCCAAAAACATTCAGTACTTC. Its protein is CASSPTSGGPLAKNIQYF.

The rearrangement links TRBV5-1 to TRBJ2-7; 7 bases align to TRBD1. V gave up 4 bases and J gave up 3 bases; unmatched junction bases: 7. From germline, CDR1 is SGHRS and CDR2 YFSETQ. CDR3 length: 14 amino acids. CDR3 bases: TGCGCCAGCAGCCCAATTAGACAGGGCTACGAGCAGTACTTC. As protein: CASSPIRQGYEQYF.

The rearrangement joins TRBV5-6 to TRBJ2-2; 9 nucleotides agree with TRBD1. Germline assignment: CDR1 SGHDT and CDR2 YYEEEE. This CDR3 comprises 16 residues. The ends lost 2 bases at V and 6 bases at J; junction bases unmatched: 8. The CDR3 nucleotides are TGTGCCAGCAGCTTAACAGGGGGCGGCGGTCCCGGGGAGCTGTTTTTT. Protein: CASSLTGGGGPGELFF.

This rearrangement joins TRBV7-9 to TRBJ1-4, with TRBD1 identical over 7 bases. The junction had 3 bases not matched to a gene; V was cut back by 3 bases and J by 5 bases. Germline V lookup: CDR1 SEHNR, CDR2 FQNEAQ (reference sequence). The CDR3 runs 14 residues. The CDR3 loop is CASSLPGQNEKLFF. CDR3 coding DNA: TGTGCCAGCAGCTTGCCGGGACAGAATGAAAAACTGTTTTTT.

The J gene is TRBJ2-2, the V gene TRBV7-2, with D maybe TRBD2 (5 bases). Trimming cost V 5 bases and J 4 bases, with 11 bases left between them. The CDR3 is 14 amino acids. CDR1 is SGHTA, CDR2 FQGNSA, per germline. Here the CDR3 reads CASSILEGTGELFF. In nucleotides, the CDR3 is TGTGCCAGCAGCATTCTAGAGGGCACCGGGGAGCTGTTTTTT.

This clone was seen only once. This chain links TRBV30 with TRBJ2-7; no firm D call. V shed 2 bases and J shed 4 bases, with 6 bases lying between them. Germline-derived CDR1 and CDR2 are GTSNPN and SVGIG (reference sequence). This CDR3 comprises 11 residues. The CDR3 here is CAWSLEYEQYF. CDR3 bases: TGTGCCTGGAGTCTGGAGTACGAGCAGTACTTC.

The chain links TRBV10-3 to TRBJ2-1, with D uncertain. Germline V gene sequence: CDR1 ENHRY, CDR2 SYGVKD. The CDR3 runs 12 residues. The V and J ends lost 6 bases and 4 bases respectively, with 7 bases between them. CDR3 nucleotides: TGTGCCATCAGGCTAGGTTACAATGAGCAGTTCTTC. Translated: CAIRLGYNEQFF.

The chain couples TRBV18 to TRBJ2-7; maybe TRBD2 (6 bases). Germline V gene lookup returns CDR1 KGHSH and CDR2 LQKENI. The CDR3 has 14 residues. The germline V and J ends were trimmed by 0 bases and 2 bases, with 8 bases remaining between them. CDR3 amino acids: CASSPPGLPYEQYF. The CDR3 DNA sequence: TGTGCCAGCTCACCACCGGGACTCCCCTACGAGCAGTACTTC.

The V and J genes are TRBV28 and TRBJ1-3, with 8 nucleotides matching TRBD1. CDR1 is MDHEN and CDR2 is SYDVKM in the germline V gene. V was pared by 6 bases and J by 4 bases, with 5 bases of the junction left unmatched. The CDR3 has 14 amino acids. The CDR3 DNA is TGTGCCAGCAGGAACAGGGGGGAAGGAAACACCATATATTTT. This translates into CASRNRGEGNTIYF.

The chain couples TRBV7-9 to TRBJ1-2; 9 nucleotides match TRBD1. CDR1 is SEHNR and CDR2 is FQNEAQ in the germline V gene (reference sequence). V trimming: 2 bases; J trimming: 5 bases; junction bases outside the gene matches: 18. The CDR3 is made up of 19 amino acids. The CDR3 region is CASSLTPGQGVHLPYGYTF. The CDR3 DNA reads TGTGCCAGCAGCTTAACACCGGGACAGGGCGTCCACCTTCCGTATGGCTACACCTTC. Combining the CDR3 with reference TRBV7-9 and TRBJ1-2 gives the whole variable domain DTGVSQNPRHKITKRGQNVTFRCDPISEHNRLYWYRQTLGQGPEFLTYFQNEAQLEKSRLLSDRFSAERPKGSFSTLEIQRTEQGDSAMYLCASSLTPGQGVHLPYGYTFGSGTRLTVV.

The chain joins TRBV7-9 to TRBJ1-1, with unresolved D. The CDR3 is 14 residues long. Germline CDR1 SEHNR, CDR2 FQNEAQ (reference sequence). Trimming left V 5 bases short and J 5 bases short, with 15 bases between. CDR3 protein: CASSPGGRLTEAFF. For the CDR3, the DNA is TGTGCCAGCAGCCCGGGAGGGCGTTTGACTGAAGCTTTCTTT.

This clone is a singleton in its sample. V gene TRBV5-1 combines with J gene TRBJ2-2; TRBD1 is a possible D gene (6 bases). V shed 0 bases and J shed 6 bases, with 12 bases lying between them. Germline CDR1 and CDR2: SGHRS and YFSETQ. CDR3 length: 15 amino acids. CDR3 coding DNA: TGCGCCAGCAGCTTGGGGTCAGGGGCTCCCGGGGAGCTGTTTTTT. This gives the protein CASSLGSGAPGELFF.

The CDR3 region is CASSLGQGGDYEQYF. CDR3 bases: TGTGCCAGCTCACTCGGACAGGGTGGGGACTACGAGCAGTACTTC. The chain carries TRBV18 and TRBJ2-7, with 8 bases matching TRBD1. CDR1 and CDR2 from the germline V gene are KGHSH and LQKENI. The CDR3 covers 15 residues. Trimming at V came to 4 bases and at J to 3 bases, leaving 8 bases not matched to a gene. The full variable domain, in which reference TRBV18 and TRBJ2-7 provide the parts outside the CDR3, is NAGVMQNPRHLVRRRGQEARLRCSPMKGHSHVYWYRQLPEEGLKFMVYLQKENIIDESGMPKERFSAEFPKEGPSILRIQQVVRGDSAAYFCASSLGQGGDYEQYFGPGTRLTVT.

This chain connects TRBV29-1 to TRBJ1-2, with D perhaps TRBD1 (5 bases). Germline V gene sequence: CDR1 SQVTM, CDR2 ANQGSEA. V gave up 4 bases and J gave up 2 bases, with 11 bases separating them. The CDR3 has 13 residues. This chain's CDR3 is CSVVLTANYGYTF. The CDR3 nucleotides read TGCAGCGTTGTACTGACAGCGAACTATGGCTACACCTTC.

This rearrangement joins TRBV11-2 to TRBJ2-3, with D possibly being TRBD2 (7 bases). Trimming removed 5 bases from V and 0 bases from J, with 15 bases in between. This CDR3 is built from 16 residues. Germline V CDR1 and CDR2: SGHAT, FQNNGV. The CDR3 is CASSLMRGHSTDTQYF. CDR3 in DNA: TGTGCCAGCAGCCTCATGCGGGGGCATAGCACAGATACGCAGTATTTT.

The chain couples TRBV30 to TRBJ1-5; D possibly corresponds to TRBD1 (5 bases). The CDR3 has 13 residues. From germline, CDR1 is GTSNPN and CDR2 SVGIG (reference sequence). V lost 0 bases and J 2 bases, leaving 5 bases between the germline ends. CDR3 sequence reads: CAWSVGGNQPQHF. The CDR3 DNA follows: TGTGCCTGGAGTGTAGGGGGCAATCAGCCCCAGCATTTT.

The V call is TRBV18, the J call TRBJ2-7, with D perhaps matching TRBD1 (5 bases). Germline CDR1 is KGHSH and CDR2 is LQKENI. The CDR3 is made up of 12 amino acids. Trimming pared 5 bases from V and 5 bases from J, leaving 10 bases between. In DNA, the CDR3 is TGTGCCAGCTCAAAGGGGAACGACGAGCAGTACTTC. Protein product: CASSKGNDEQYF. Based on the CDR3 plus reference TRBV18 and TRBJ2-7, the full variable domain is NAGVMQNPRHLVRRRGQEARLRCSPMKGHSHVYWYRQLPEEGLKFMVYLQKENIIDESGMPKERFSAEFPKEGPSILRIQQVVRGDSAAYFCASSKGNDEQYFGPGTRLTVT.